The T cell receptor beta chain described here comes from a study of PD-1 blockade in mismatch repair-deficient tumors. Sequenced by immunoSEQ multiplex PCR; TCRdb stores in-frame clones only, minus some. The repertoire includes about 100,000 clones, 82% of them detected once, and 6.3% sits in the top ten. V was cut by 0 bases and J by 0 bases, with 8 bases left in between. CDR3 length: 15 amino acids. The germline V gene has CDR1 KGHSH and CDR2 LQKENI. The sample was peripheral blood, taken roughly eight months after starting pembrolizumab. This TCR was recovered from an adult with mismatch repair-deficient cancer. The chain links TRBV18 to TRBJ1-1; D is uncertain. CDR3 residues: CASSPPTTLNTEAFF. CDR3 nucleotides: TGTGCCAGCTCACCACCGACAACCCTGAACACTGAAGCTTTCTTT.